This TCR beta chain was captured in a study of CXCR3-negative and CXCR3-positive naive CD8 T cells. Cells classed as naive CD8+ T cells were CD45RO-CCR7+CD27+CD95-. The study's findings and limits: Naive CXCR3-negative cells resembled naive CXCR3-positive cells in TRBV-TRBJ usage; memory cells differed. Comparably high diversity was seen in both naive subsets, and much lower diversity in memory CD8+ cells. Naive cells that were CXCR3-positive had more hydrophobic TRB CDR3s (compared with CXCR3-negative naive cells).

Libraries of TRB cDNA were made by 5' RACE and carried UMIs. Reanalyzing the 5' RACE reads, TCRdb keeps one entry per CDR3 protein, without DNA. The listing contains just under 65,000 distinct CDR3 sequences. The CDR3 loop spans 14 amino acids. For this clonotype: Antigen specificity is unknown.

The gene calls are TRBV12-3 or TRBV12-4 and TRBJ2-7; TCRdb's D call of TRBD2 is untestable without DNA. Source material: naive CXCR3+ CD8+ T cells from blood. As for subset: CD45RO-CCR7+CD27+CD95- naive CD8+ T cells expressing CXCR3 (TNR3+). This receptor was obtained from a human donor in good health. Some clones in this sample may be carry-over from other donors' samples. The CDR3 sequence: CASSARDGGYEQYF.